This T cell receptor beta chain was retrieved from a study of cytomegalovirus exposure and HLA in healthy donors. Study-wide points: Most TCR sequences showed up rarely, but some public TCRs showed up in many donors. Presence/absence analyses supposed approximately even sequencing depth among donors. No immune exposure information besides CMV serostatus was available. Researchers reported from a later analysis that most CMV-associated TCR beta chains appeared HLA-restricted.

It was with 60 Vbeta and 13 Jbeta primers that the PCR ran. Libraries were prepared by immunoSEQ multiplex PCR; TCRdb keeps only in-frame clonotypes and omits some of them. The sample lists approximately 83,000 clones, over 75% seen once, with around 2% in the top ten. Points on this clone: The antigen is not known.

From germline, CDR1 is WNHNN and CDR2 SYGVQD (reference sequence). The V end lost 2 bases, the J end lost 0 bases, and 7 bases lay between the germline ends. The CDR3 contains 14 residues. V is TRBV10-1 and J is TRBJ1-1; D call uncertain. The specimen sequenced was PBMCs. This sequence was found in a man younger than 30 in good health and CMV-seronegative. CDR3 sequence (DNA): TGCGCCAGCAGTGAGAAACCTATGAACACTGAAGCTTTCTTT. Translated: CASSEKPMNTEAFF.